Sequencing of this T cell receptor beta chain was carried out in a study of T cells in Graves' hyperthyroidism and ophthalmopathy. Those patients with uncontrolled infection, other autoimmune disease, pregnancy or lactation were excluded. Findings and caveats of the study: Using 13 V-J features, a model discriminated ophthalmopathy from stable hyperthyroidism.

The source material, RNA transcripts, was used to amplify TCR beta CDR3 regions. Researchers ran a first-round RT-PCR on the TCR CDR3 using the HTBI primer set. TCRdb re-analysed the multiplex PCR reads in MiXCR, keeping a single row per CDR3 protein. The sample holds 450,000 to 650,000 distinct CDR3 sequences, approximately 17% seen once. The CDR3 sequence is 13 residues long. From germline, CDR1 is SQVTM and CDR2 ANQGSEA. The V gene lost 6 bases and the J gene lost 1 base, with 10 bases spanning the gap. This clonotype showed up many times. The antigen is undetermined. Sequenced: blood. This sequence was found in a woman younger than 35 with Graves' ophthalmopathy. This chain joins TRBV29-1 and TRBJ1-5; no firm D call. The CDR3 DNA sequence: TGCAGCGTCGAGATAGAGAGCAATCAGCCCCAGCATTTT. It encodes CSVEIESNQPQHF.